This TCR beta chain was sequenced during a study of blood T cell repertoires in COVID-19. Whole-study context: The samples span acute and convalescent COVID-19 from the United States, Italy and Spain. PBMCs, B-cell-depleted T cells, or T cells provided the cDNA or gDNA that made up the material.

As handled by the study authors: Reference gene primer amplification in the assay estimated nucleated cell counts. The data were produced by immunoSEQ multiplex PCR, yet TCRdb's version contains in-frame clones alone and is incomplete. V, J and clone size derive from that table, while D and trimming were established from the DNA sequence. The table has 250,000 to 350,000 clones, 80% to 90% seen once. This CDR3 comprises 15 residues. V lost 3 bases, J lost 5 bases, and 13 bases lay in between. Looked up from germline, CDR1 is KGHDR and CDR2 is SFDVKD. Those enrolled in Seattle joined during active infection and were followed longitudinally afterward.

The chain recombines TRBV24-1 with TRBJ2-1, with a tentative D call TRBD2 (5 bases). Sequenced material: peripheral blood. This TCR came from a woman aged 45-59 years with COVID-19, enrolled during active disease. CDR3 nucleotides: TGTGCCACCAGTGATAGTAGGCGGGCCGACAATGAGCAGTTCTTC. Translated: CATSDSRRADNEQFF.